These 16 T cell receptor beta chains were all obtained from the same sample, sequenced in a study of T cells in Graves' hyperthyroidism and ophthalmopathy. TCR beta CDR3 regions were amplified from RNA transcripts. A set of HTBI primers served as the primers for a first-round RT-PCR of the TCR CDR3. TCRdb reprocessed the multiplex PCR reads via MiXCR and lists one record per CDR3 protein. The data contain almost 500,000 distinct CDR3 sequences, roughly 22% of them singletons. The specimen was blood. The receptors were gathered from a woman between 65 and 79 years old with Graves' ophthalmopathy.

The chain carries TRBV7-3 and TRBJ2-3, with TRBD2 matching over 7 bases. Germline V lookup: CDR1 SGHTA, CDR2 FQGTGA. J lost 7 bases, V lost 4 bases, and 5 bases had no gene match. This CDR3 region has 13 residues. The CDR3 nucleotides are TGTGCCAGCAGCTCCCCCGGGACTAATACGCAGTATTTT. This translates into CASSSPGTNTQYF.

This clonotype was observed many times. The chain recombines TRBV28 with TRBJ1-2; D is perhaps TRBD1 (5 bases). Trimming cost V 6 bases and J 8 bases, with 22 bases left between them. Germline loops: CDR1 MDHEN, CDR2 SYDVKM. The CDR3 is 15 residues long. The CDR3 DNA reads as TGTGCCAGCAGCCGACCGGGGACCGGAGGAAGAGGCTACACCTTC. Encoded protein: CASSRPGTGGRGYTF.

V is TRBV25-1 and J is TRBJ2-3; 9 bases map to TRBD2. The CDR3 covers 21 residues. Germline V CDR1 and CDR2: MGHDK, SYGVNS. CDR3 sequence reads: CPSYGISKQKREERHTDTQYF. The DNA for the CDR3 is TGTCCTTCGTACGGAATATCAAAGCAAAAGCGGGAGGAAAGGCACACAGATACGCAGTATTTT.

This clonotype showed up just a few times. V is TRBV29-1 and J is TRBJ2-3; either TRBD1 or TRBD2 may supply D (6 bases each). With 3 bases removed from V and 4 bases from J, the gap between germline ends came to 14 bases. The germline CDR1 and CDR2 sequences are SQVTM and ANQGSEA. CDR3 length: 14 amino acids. For the CDR3, the DNA is TGCAGCGTTGAGGAAGAGGAGGGGGCAGATACGCAGTATTTT. Protein: CSVEEEEGADTQYF.

This clonotype has at least ten counts. CDR3 amino acids: CASSLEAGVSGELFF. CDR3 sequence (DNA): TGTGCCAGCAGTTTAGAAGCGGGAGTCTCCGGGGAGCTGTTTTTT. The chain combines TRBV27 with TRBJ2-2; TRBD2 aligns across 8 bases. The CDR3 extends over 15 amino acids. V lost 2 bases and J lost 6; bases outside the gene matches: 5. The germline CDR1 and CDR2 sequences are MNHEY and SMNVEV (reference sequence).

This clonotype was counted at least ten times. The gene calls are TRBV3-1 and TRBJ2-7; D may correspond to TRBD1 or TRBD2 (7 bases each). CDR1 and CDR2 (germline): LGHDT, YNNKEL (reference sequence). The CDR3 sequence is 11 residues long. Trimming shortened V by 6 bases and J by 7 bases, and 10 bases separated the two germline ends. This chain's CDR3 is CASSQGGEQYF. CDR3 sequence (DNA): TGTGCCAGCAGTCAGGGGGGGGAGCAGTACTTC.

This clonotype was observed a handful of times. The chain employs TRBV29-1 and TRBJ2-1, with 9 bases fitting TRBD2. This CDR3 is built from 13 residues. Germline values: CDR1 SQVTM, CDR2 ANQGSEA. V trimming: 4 bases; J trimming: 9 bases; junction bases outside the gene matches: 7. As DNA, the CDR3 is TGCAGCGTTGGGTGGCGGGAGGGGGGTGAGCAGTTCTTC. It encodes CSVGWREGGEQFF.

The V call is TRBV20-1, the J call TRBJ2-2, with TRBD2 matching 12 bases. The CDR3 totals 13 residues. The germline CDR1 and CDR2 sequences are DFQATT and SNEGSKA (reference sequence). The V segment lost 6 bases and the J segment 8 bases; nucleotides outside the gene matches: 4. CDR3 loop: CSARGLAGGELFF. The CDR3 region has the DNA TGCAGTGCCCGAGGACTAGCGGGAGGGGAGCTGTTTTTT.

This clonotype was picked up many times. This chain joins TRBV27 and TRBJ1-1; D is unresolved. CDR1 is MNHEY, CDR2 SMNVEV, per germline (reference sequence). V shed 2 bases and J shed 2 bases, with 9 bases lying between them. The CDR3 runs 14 residues. The CDR3 coding sequence is TGTGCCAGCAGTTTAGCAAGAACTAACACTGAAGCTTTCTTT. Translated, it gives CASSLARTNTEAFF.

In this sample, this clonotype turned up many times. The chain employs TRBV7-2 and TRBJ2-1, with 8 bases fitting TRBD2. V lost 4 bases and J lost 4; bases outside the gene matches: 6. Germline assignment: CDR1 SGHTA and CDR2 FQGNSA. This CDR3 has 15 amino acids. The CDR3 protein is CASSSSGGPYNEQFF. The CDR3 coding sequence is TGTGCCAGCAGCTCCTCGGGAGGGCCTTACAATGAGCAGTTCTTC.

The V gene is TRBV7-2, the J gene TRBJ1-2; no clear D gene. The V end was cut by 4 bases, the J end by 5 bases, with 5 bases between. The germline CDR1 and CDR2 sequences are SGHTA and FQGNSA. The length of the CDR3 is 11 residues. CDR3 region: CASSSKYGYTF. As DNA, the CDR3 is TGTGCCAGCAGCTCGAAATATGGCTACACCTTC. The full variable domain, completed using reference TRBV7-2 and TRBJ1-2, is GAGVSQSPSNKVTEKGKDVELRCDPISGHTALYWYRQSLGQGLEFLIYFQGNSAPDKSGLPSDRFSAERTGGSVSTLTIQRTQQEDSAVYLCASSSKYGYTFGSGTRLTVV.

This clonotype was picked up a small number of times. V gene TRBV11-2 combines with J gene TRBJ2-5; 8 positions match TRBD1. Germline V gives CDR1 SGHAT, CDR2 FQNNGV. With V trimmed by 6 bases and J by 4 bases, 13 bases remained unmatched. The CDR3 has 16 amino acids. The CDR3 DNA follows: TGTGCCAGCAGGGGAGCGGGCAGGGGGCTTCGAGAGACCCAGTACTTC. Translated, it gives CASRGAGRGLRETQYF.

This chain uses TRBV20-1 with TRBJ2-2, with 15 positions matching TRBD2. The V and J ends lost 1 base and 8 bases, in that order; junction bases with no gene match: 14. This CDR3 is built from 19 residues. The germline gives CDR1 DFQATT, CDR2 SNEGSKA (reference sequence). The CDR3 DNA reads TGCAGTGCTAGAGTTCCGGGACTAGCGGGAGGAACCTCCCGGGGGGAGCTGTTTTTT. Translation: CSARVPGLAGGTSRGELFF.

This clonotype has only a few counts. The rearrangement links TRBV28 to TRBJ2-2; 9 bases are a match to TRBD1. The germline CDR1 and CDR2 sequences are MDHEN and SYDVKM. V gave up 5 bases and J gave up 7 bases; unmatched junction bases: 11. The CDR3 is 16 residues long. The CDR3 nucleotides are TGTGCCAGCAGTCCCCCGGGACAGGGAGGATTCGGGGAGCTGTTTTTT. Residues: CASSPPGQGGFGELFF.

In this sample, this clonotype turned up a few times. V usage is TRBV5-1 and J usage is TRBJ2-7; D is uncertain. There are 13 residues in the CDR3. Germline V CDR1 and CDR2: SGHRS, YFSETQ. V shed 3 bases and J shed 1 base, with 8 bases lying between them. The CDR3 DNA follows: TGCGCCAGCAGCTCCCATACTTCCTACGAGCAGTACTTC. This codes for CASSSHTSYEQYF.

The J gene is TRBJ2-1, the V gene TRBV6-2 or TRBV6-3; D uncertain. The CDR3 is made up of 16 amino acids. Per germline, CDR1 MNHEY and CDR2 SVGEGT. With 7 bases removed from V and 0 bases from J, the gap between germline ends came to 16 bases. CDR3 protein: CASTWNSQLSYNEQFF. CDR3 DNA: TGTGCCAGCACGTGGAACAGCCAACTCTCCTACAATGAGCAGTTCTTC.